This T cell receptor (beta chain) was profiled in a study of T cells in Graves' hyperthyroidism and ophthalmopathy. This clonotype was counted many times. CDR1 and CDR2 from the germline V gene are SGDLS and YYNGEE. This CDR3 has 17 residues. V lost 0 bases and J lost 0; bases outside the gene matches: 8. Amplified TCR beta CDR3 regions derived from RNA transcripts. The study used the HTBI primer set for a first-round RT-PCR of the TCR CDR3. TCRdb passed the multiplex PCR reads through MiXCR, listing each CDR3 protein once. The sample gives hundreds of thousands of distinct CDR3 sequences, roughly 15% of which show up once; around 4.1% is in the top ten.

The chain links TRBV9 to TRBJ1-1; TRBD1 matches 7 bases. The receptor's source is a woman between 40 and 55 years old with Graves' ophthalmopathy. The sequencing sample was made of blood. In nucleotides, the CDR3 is TGTGCCAGCAGCGTAGCTCTCTCGGGACAGCTGAACACTGAAGCTTTCTTT. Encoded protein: CASSVALSGQLNTEAFF. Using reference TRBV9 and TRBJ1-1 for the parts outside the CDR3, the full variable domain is DSGVTQTPKHLITATGQRVTLRCSPRSGDLSVYWYQQSLDQGLQFLIQYYNGEERAKGNILERFSAQQFPDLHSELNLSSLELGDSALYFCASSVALSGQLNTEAFFGQGTRLTVV.